These 14 T cell receptor beta chains share one sample of origin, sequenced in a study of brain T cells in children with intractable seizures (dated by TCRdb to the early 2020s). The label giving this sample's time point can be read as: blood from clinic visit 5 months post-surgery; TSC patient then seizure free. Libraries were built with the immunoSEQ multiplex PCR assay. As stored in TCRdb, this immuneACCESS dataset retains in-frame rearrangements with V and J assigned. A fraction of the clones does not appear; measured against another copy, unresolved V genes explain less than half of the discrepancy, and the remainder lacks a known reason. This sample holds about 320,000 clones; 93% were observed only once. The ten largest clones represent 4.5% to 7% of the sample. This specimen consisted of peripheral blood, obtained roughly 5 months after surgery. All receptors come from a boy in the first two years of life with tuberous sclerosis and intractable seizures.

The J gene is TRBJ2-6, the V gene TRBV29-1, with D perhaps being TRBD1 or TRBD2 (6 bases each). The V and J ends lost 2 bases and 0 bases respectively, with 17 bases between them. The CDR3 is made up of 18 amino acids. Germline-derived CDR1 and CDR2 are SQVTM and ANQGSEA. The CDR3 DNA is TGCAGCGTTGAAACGGACGGGGGCTTCGACTCTGGGGCCAACGTCCTGACTTTC. Residues: CSVETDGGFDSGANVLTF.

J is TRBJ2-2 and V is TRBV28; 8 nucleotides agree with TRBD1. This CDR3 is built from 17 residues. J lost 7 bases, V lost 2 bases, and 12 bases had no gene match. Germline loops: CDR1 MDHEN, CDR2 SYDVKM. CDR3 nucleotide sequence: TGTGCCAGCAGTTTAAGACCCGAGACAGGGGAAGGCGGGGAGCTGTTTTTT. This encodes CASSLRPETGEGGELFF.

The chain combines TRBV29-1 with TRBJ2-1, with 7 bases aligning to TRBD2. The trim removed 7 bases at V and 0 bases at J, leaving 9 bases unmatched. Per the germline V gene, CDR1 is SQVTM and CDR2 is ANQGSEA. This CDR3 region has 15 residues. The CDR3 nucleotides are TGCAGCGCCCTCGGGCGGGGGAGCTCCTACAATGAGCAGTTCTTC. Encoded protein: CSALGRGSSYNEQFF.

CDR3 nucleotides: TGTGCCAGCAGCTTGGACAGGCCAGATACGCAGTATTTT. Its protein is CASSLDRPDTQYF. The V gene is TRBV11-2, the J gene TRBJ2-3, with 7 bases that match TRBD1. Per the germline V gene, CDR1 is SGHAT and CDR2 is FQNNGV. V lost 3 bases and J lost 4; bases outside the gene matches: 1. The CDR3 is made up of 13 amino acids.

The rearrangement joins TRBV24-1 to TRBJ2-7, with D possibly being TRBD1 or TRBD2 (6 bases each). CDR3 length: 13 amino acids. Germline V gives CDR1 KGHDR, CDR2 SFDVKD. The V gene lost 5 bases and the J gene lost 1 base, with 8 bases spanning the gap. The chain's CDR3 is CATSAGASYEQYF. The DNA for the CDR3 is TGTGCCACCAGTGCGGGGGCTTCCTACGAGCAGTACTTC.

The chain has TRBV10-3 and TRBJ2-7; 9 bases line up with TRBD1. In germline, CDR1 is ENHRY, CDR2 SYGVKD. Unmatched junction bases numbered 14, after V lost 2 bases and J lost 9 bases. CDR3 length equals 16 residues. The CDR3 region is CAISETPGTGIRGQYF. Here the CDR3 DNA reads TGTGCCATCAGTGAGACTCCCGGGACAGGGATTCGTGGGCAGTACTTC.

The genes are TRBV7-9 and TRBJ1-3; 7 nucleotides match TRBD1. From germline, CDR1 is SEHNR and CDR2 FQNEAQ (reference sequence). There are 14 residues in the CDR3. The V gene end was trimmed by 5 bases and the J gene end by 1 base; junction bases not matched to a gene: 2. Written as DNA, the CDR3 is TGTGCCAGCAGCGAGACAGGGTCTGGAAACACCATATATTTT. Encoded protein: CASSETGSGNTIYF.

V usage is TRBV10-1 and J usage is TRBJ1-2; weak D call: TRBD1 (5 bases). CDR1 WNHNN and CDR2 SYGVQD come from the germline V gene (reference sequence). V lost 0 bases and J lost 4, with 12 bases in between. This CDR3 has 15 amino acids. The CDR3 spells CASSESSTGTYGYTF. As DNA, the CDR3 is TGCGCCAGCAGTGAGTCTTCCACGGGGACCTATGGCTACACCTTC.

The V gene is TRBV6-4, the J gene TRBJ1-2; D is unresolved. Germline V CDR1 and CDR2: MRHNA, SNTAGT. Trimming took off 4 bases at V and 4 bases at J, with 13 bases between the two ends. The CDR3 contains 14 residues. CDR3 bases: TGTGCCAGCAGTGTTTCGGACCTAACCTATGGCTACACCTTC. It codes for CASSVSDLTYGYTF.

The V gene is TRBV9, the J gene TRBJ2-1; 14 nucleotides agree with TRBD2. V was clipped by 2 bases and J by 8 bases; unmatched bases: 3. Germline-derived CDR1 and CDR2 are SGDLS and YYNGEE. This CDR3 has 15 residues. CDR3 residues: CASSVGLAGGYEQFF. The CDR3, as DNA: TGTGCCAGCAGCGTCGGACTAGCGGGAGGCTATGAGCAGTTCTTC.

In DNA, the CDR3 is TGCGCCAGCAGCTTAGGCCAACTCTCTGGGGCCAACGTCCTGACTTTC. Translating it yields CASSLGQLSGANVLTF. This rearrangement joins TRBV5-1 to TRBJ2-6; D unclear. Germline V gene data show CDR1 as SGHRS and CDR2 as YFSETQ. This CDR3 is built from 16 residues. The V and J ends lost 2 bases and 0 bases respectively, with 9 bases between them.

The V gene is TRBV30, the J gene TRBJ1-1; tentatively, D is TRBD1 (5 bases). In germline, CDR1 is GTSNPN, CDR2 SVGIG (reference sequence). Trimming took off 3 bases at V and 0 bases at J, with 8 bases between the two ends. The CDR3 is made up of 13 amino acids. CDR3 DNA: TGTGCCTGGAGGGTGACAGTGAACACTGAAGCTTTCTTT. Amino acids: CAWRVTVNTEAFF.

This clone was seen only once. V and J are TRBV30 and TRBJ2-4, with D perhaps TRBD2 (5 bases). CDR1 GTSNPN and CDR2 SVGIG come from the germline V gene (reference sequence). The CDR3 has 15 amino acids. Trimming cost V 0 bases and J 3 bases, with 12 bases left between them. The CDR3 protein is CAWSVGSEGKNIQYF. The DNA for the CDR3 is TGTGCCTGGAGTGTAGGCAGCGAGGGCAAAAACATTCAGTACTTC.

The chain joins TRBV19 to TRBJ2-5; the match to TRBD2 covers 7 bases. Trimming took 6 bases from V and 3 from J; bases not matched to a gene: 10. Germline V lookup: CDR1 LNHDA, CDR2 SQIVND (reference sequence). The CDR3 has 15 residues. The CDR3: CASREKAGREETQYF. As DNA, the CDR3 is TGTGCCAGTAGGGAAAAAGCGGGGCGAGAAGAGACCCAGTACTTC.